This TCR beta chain was captured in a study of blood T cell repertoires in COVID-19. The wider study: In each case, the material was cDNA or gDNA derived from T cells, B-cell-depleted T cells, or PBMCs.

Original processing methods: Estimates of nucleated cell counts were drawn from the amplification of reference gene primers. Some clones are missing from TCRdb's copy, which holds only in-frame ones; the method was immunoSEQ multiplex PCR. The DNA gave D and trimming, while V, J and clone size come from that table. The sample yields 360,000 or so clones, 90% seen once. Germline-derived CDR1 and CDR2 are LGHDT and YNNKEL (reference sequence). The CDR3 extends over 14 amino acids. The V and J ends lost 0 bases and 14 bases, in that order; junction bases with no gene match: 10. Material for sequencing was peripheral blood. This receptor was taken from a man aged 18-30 years with active or convalescent COVID-19. The V call is TRBV3-1 (or the pseudogene TRBV3-2), the J call TRBJ2-1, with 7 bases aligning to TRBD2. The CDR3 spells CASSQDKGRGREFF. For the CDR3, the DNA is TGTGCCAGCAGCCAAGATAAAGGGAGGGGACGGGAGTTCTTC.